The 24 T cell receptor beta chains in this list originate from one sample, sequenced in a study of somatic mutations in cytotoxic T cells in rheumatoid arthritis. The repertoire was sequenced with immunoSEQ multiplex PCR; TCRdb's copy has only in-frame clones and lacks some. The table shows 10,000 to 13,000 clones, with approximately 79% occurring only once. The specimen sequenced was CD8+ T cells sorted from blood. The receptors come from an adult with rheumatoid arthritis.

The chain recombines TRBV14 with TRBJ2-7, with a weak D call TRBD2 (7 bases). V lost 2 bases, J lost 4 bases, and 18 bases lay in between. The V gene's germline CDR1 is SGHDN and CDR2 FVKESK. There are 16 residues in the CDR3. CDR3 amino acids: CASSQITGGRAYEQYF. CDR3 sequence (DNA): TGTGCCAGCAGCCAAATTACGGGGGGCCGAGCGTACGAGCAGTACTTC.

The chain combines TRBV10-3 with TRBJ2-7; the match to TRBD2 covers 12 bases. Germline-derived CDR1 and CDR2 are ENHRY and SYGVKD. V shed 0 bases, J shed 6 bases, and the junction held 3 bases outside the gene matches. This CDR3 is 15 amino acids long. The CDR3 loop reads CAISESASGRGEQYF. Written as DNA, the CDR3 is TGTGCCATCAGTGAGTCTGCTAGCGGGAGGGGCGAGCAGTACTTC.

The chain carries TRBV11-3 and TRBJ2-3, with 7 nucleotides matching TRBD2. V was pared by 0 bases and J by 0 bases, with 6 bases of the junction left unmatched. CDR1 and CDR2 (germline): SGHNT, YENEEA. The CDR3 totals 17 residues. The CDR3 reads CASSLDGASGSTDTQYF. CDR3 coding DNA: TGTGCCAGCAGCTTAGATGGGGCTAGCGGAAGCACAGATACGCAGTATTTT. The full variable domain, rest sourced from reference TRBV11-3 and TRBJ2-3, is EAGVVQSPRYKIIEKKQPVAFWCNPISGHNTLYWYLQNLGQGPELLIRYENEEAVDDSQLPKDRFSAERLKGVDSTLKIQPAELGDSAVYLCASSLDGASGSTDTQYFGPGTRLTVL.

This clone was seen a single time. The chain uses TRBV4-1 and TRBJ1-2, with 9 nucleotides matching TRBD1. CDR3 size: 14 residues. The ends lost 1 base at V and 8 bases at J; junction bases unmatched: 5. Germline V gives CDR1 MGHRA, CDR2 YSYEKL. The CDR3, as DNA: TGCGCCAGCAGCCAAGTATGGACAGGGGAAGGCTACACCTTC. Translated: CASSQVWTGEGYTF.

The V call is TRBV28, the J call TRBJ2-4, with TRBD1 matching 11 bases. V lost 4 bases to trimming and J lost 3 bases; unmatched junction nucleotides: 5. The CDR3 is 16 residues long. From germline, CDR1 is MDHEN and CDR2 SYDVKM. The CDR3 protein is CASSSDRGPSKNIQYF. The CDR3 coding sequence is TGTGCCAGCAGTTCGGACAGGGGGCCAAGCAAAAACATTCAGTACTTC.

V gene TRBV11-2 combines with J gene TRBJ1-2; TRBD1 is a possible D gene (5 bases). The CDR3 covers 14 residues. Germline V gene sequence: CDR1 SGHAT, CDR2 FQNNGV. V shed 1 base and J shed 5 bases, with 11 bases lying between them. CDR3 sequence: CASSLGGSPYGYTF. The CDR3 DNA follows: TGTGCCAGCAGCTTAGGGGGCAGCCCTTATGGCTACACCTTC.

The CDR3: CASSLAVSPSYEQYF. The DNA for the CDR3 is TGTGCCAGCAGCTTAGCTGTCTCACCTTCCTACGAGCAGTACTTC. The gene calls are TRBV7-8 and TRBJ2-7; no clear D gene. V lost 0 bases and J lost 1, with 10 bases in between. The CDR3 runs 15 residues. Germline CDR1 and CDR2: SGHVS and FQNEAQ.

This chain connects TRBV28 to TRBJ1-1, with a weak D call TRBD1 (5 bases). V shed 6 bases and J shed 1 base, with 12 bases lying between them. Germline values: CDR1 MDHEN, CDR2 SYDVKM. The CDR3 contains 14 residues. This CDR3 reads CASSRRTRNTEAFF. CDR3 coding DNA: TGTGCCAGCAGCCGCCGGACAAGGAACACTGAAGCTTTCTTT.

In its sample, this clone ranks as medium-sized. This chain links TRBV30 with TRBJ2-7, with D perhaps TRBD2 (6 bases). CDR1 GTSNPN and CDR2 SVGIG come from the germline V gene (reference sequence). Trimming stripped 2 bases from V and 2 bases from J, with 13 bases between. The CDR3 consists of 14 residues. CDR3 sequence (DNA): TGTGCCTGGAGTCGGGGCGGGACCACCTACGAGCAGTACTTC. This gives the protein CAWSRGGTTYEQYF.

This clone was seen a handful of times. The rearrangement links TRBV7-9 to TRBJ2-7; unclear D gene. Trimming left V 1 base short and J 7 bases short, with 8 bases between. Germline CDR1 and CDR2: SEHNR and FQNEAQ (reference sequence). The CDR3 loop spans 12 amino acids. The CDR3 DNA reads as TGTGCCAGCAGCTTAGGCCCTTCTGAGCAGTACTTC. It yields the protein CASSLGPSEQYF.

J is TRBJ1-5 and V is TRBV11-1, with TRBD1 matching over 11 bases. There are 13 residues in the CDR3. CDR1 and CDR2 from the germline V gene are SGHAT and FQDESV (reference sequence). V lost 6 bases and J lost 6; bases outside the gene matches: 1. CDR3 DNA sequence: TGTGCCAGCAGTGGGACAGGGGGTCAGCCCCAGCATTTT. This sequence encodes CASSGTGGQPQHF.

The genes are TRBV28 and TRBJ2-7; D possibly corresponds to TRBD1 (5 bases). The germline V gene has CDR1 MDHEN and CDR2 SYDVKM. This CDR3 is 17 amino acids long. V dropped 5 bases and J dropped 4 bases, with 24 bases sitting between them. For the CDR3, the DNA is TGTGCCAGCAGTCCGCCCTATTACTACGACAGAAATTACGAGCAGTACTTC. Translation: CASSPPYYYDRNYEQYF.

The chain carries TRBV7-9 and TRBJ1-3, with TRBD1 matching over 11 bases. Germline V gene sequence: CDR1 SEHNR, CDR2 FQNEAQ (reference sequence). V lost 1 base, J lost 0 bases, and 2 bases stayed unmatched. CDR3 size: 17 residues. The CDR3 is CASSLGTGGYSGNTIYF. The CDR3 nucleotides are TGTGCCAGCAGCTTAGGGACAGGGGGCTACTCTGGAAACACCATATATTTT.

This chain joins TRBV19 and TRBJ1-2; D is perhaps TRBD1 (5 bases). Germline assignment: CDR1 LNHDA and CDR2 SQIVND (reference sequence). The CDR3 spans 15 residues. V was pared by 5 bases and J by 3 bases, with 16 bases between. The CDR3, as DNA: TGTGCCAGTAGTGAGCCGGGGCCATGGGACTATGGCTACACCTTC. This gives the protein CASSEPGPWDYGYTF.

The chain has TRBV6-5 and TRBJ2-2; TRBD1 matches 7 bases. V gave up 0 bases and J gave up 4 bases; unmatched junction bases: 5. The CDR3 loop spans 16 amino acids. Germline loops: CDR1 MNHEY, CDR2 SVGAGI. CDR3 protein: CASSYSRQGGTGELFF. In nucleotides, the CDR3 is TGTGCCAGCAGTTACTCGCGACAGGGTGGCACCGGGGAGCTGTTTTTT.

The chain carries TRBV27 and TRBJ2-2; 7 positions match TRBD2. The CDR3 runs to 17 residues. Trimming cost V 2 bases and J 5 bases; bases outside gene matches: 11. The germline CDR1 and CDR2 sequences are MNHEY and SMNVEV (reference sequence). CDR3 nucleotide sequence: TGTGCCAGCAGTTTAATGGATCATGGGGGGGGGACCGGGGAGCTGTTTTTT. Translation gives CASSLMDHGGGTGELFF.

The chain is built from TRBV6-5 and TRBJ1-6; perhaps TRBD1 as D (6 bases). From germline, CDR1 is MNHEY and CDR2 SVGAGI. The V end was cut by 2 bases, the J end by 6 bases, with 14 bases between. This CDR3 comprises 16 residues. The CDR3, as DNA: TGTGCCAGCAGTTACAGAGGGGGGGTCCCTAATTCACCCCTCCACTTT. Translated, it gives CASSYRGGVPNSPLHF.

A single count supports this clone. This chain uses TRBV9 with TRBJ2-3; D is unresolved. Germline V gene sequence: CDR1 SGDLS, CDR2 YYNGEE. Between the trimmed V and J ends, which lost 3 bases and 5 bases, there was a span of 4 bases. This CDR3 is 11 amino acids long. The CDR3 sequence: CASSALDTQYF. Written as DNA, the CDR3 is TGTGCCAGCAGCGCCTTAGATACGCAGTATTTT.

CDR3 nucleotides: TGTGCCAGCAGCTTAGGATTCCTAGCGCGAGATACAGATACGCAGTATTTT. Residues: CASSLGFLARDTDTQYF. The V call is TRBV11-2, the J call TRBJ2-3; D possibly corresponds to TRBD2 (6 bases). The CDR3 runs 17 residues. Germline CDR1 and CDR2: SGHAT and FQNNGV. V was trimmed by 1 base and J by 3 bases, leaving 17 bases between them. Supplemented by reference TRBV11-2 and TRBJ2-3, the full variable domain reads EAGVAQSPRYKIIEKRQSVAFWCNPISGHATLYWYQQILGQGPKLLIQFQNNGVVDDSQLPKDRFSAERLKGVDSTLKIQPAKLEDSAVYLCASSLGFLARDTDTQYFGPGTRLTVL.

The chain carries TRBV6-6 and TRBJ1-3; D possibly corresponds to TRBD1 (5 bases). Trimming removed 8 bases from V and 6 bases from J, with 20 bases in between. This CDR3 spans 15 amino acids. Germline V CDR1 and CDR2: MNHNY, SVGAGI (reference sequence). DNA of the CDR3: TGTGCCAGCGGATTATCGGGGGGGGTTGCAAACACCATATATTTT. Amino acids: CASGLSGGVANTIYF.

This clone showed up just once. The V gene is TRBV25-1, the J gene TRBJ2-7; weak D call: TRBD1 (5 bases). The V and J ends lost 2 bases and 2 bases respectively, with 7 bases between them. Germline V gene data show CDR1 as MGHDK and CDR2 as SYGVNS. There are 13 residues in the CDR3. The CDR3 DNA sequence: TGTGCCAGCAGTGAAAGGGGCCCCTACGAGCAGTACTTC. Amino acids: CASSERGPYEQYF.

The chain links TRBV5-4 to TRBJ2-1; D may be TRBD2 (6 bases). The CDR3 totals 15 residues. CDR1 is SGHNT, CDR2 YYREEE, per germline (reference sequence). V dropped 1 base and J dropped 1 base, with 9 bases sitting between them. The CDR3 bases are TGTGCCAGCAGCTTGCGCGGGAATTCCTACAATGAGCAGTTCTTC. Its translation is CASSLRGNSYNEQFF.

CDR3 in amino acids: CASSSDHRDRGLRNEQFF. The CDR3 DNA is TGTGCCAGCAGCTCCGACCACAGGGACAGGGGATTGAGAAATGAGCAGTTCTTC. The J gene is TRBJ2-1, the V gene TRBV7-9, with 10 bases matching TRBD1. J lost 7 bases, V lost 4 bases, and 16 bases had no gene match. The CDR3 runs to 18 residues. Germline-derived CDR1 and CDR2 are SEHNR and FQNEAQ (reference sequence).

This clone is a singleton in its sample. The gene calls are TRBV28 and TRBJ1-2; possibly TRBD1 for D (6 bases). V lost 7 bases to trimming and J lost 0 bases, with 18 bases between them. Looked up from germline, CDR1 is MDHEN and CDR2 is SYDVKM. The CDR3 is 16 amino acids. CDR3 coding DNA: TGTGCCAGCATGTCGATTGGACAGTTGACTAACTATGGCTACACCTTC. It specifies CASMSIGQLTNYGYTF.